This T cell receptor beta chain stems from a study of blood T cell repertoires in COVID-19. How the authors handled the data: For nucleated cells, counts were estimated from reference gene primer amplification. Only in-frame clones appear in the TCRdb table, and some are missing; sequencing was by immunoSEQ multiplex PCR. The DNA was the basis for D and trimming; V, J and clone size are from that table. Of about 200,000 clones in the sample, 70% to 90% are singletons; the top ten hold roughly 3.5%. V lost 6 bases and J 5 bases, leaving 16 bases between the germline ends. CDR3 size: 14 residues. CDR1 and CDR2 from the germline V gene are LNHDA and SQIVND (reference sequence).

This TCR was recovered from a man aged 55 to 70 with acute or convalescent COVID-19. The chain couples TRBV19 to TRBJ1-2; perhaps TRBD1 as D (6 bases). The sequencing sample was made of peripheral blood. DNA for the CDR3: TGTGCCAGTAGGGACCAGGGACAAGATTATGGCTACACCTTC. This codes for CASRDQGQDYGYTF.